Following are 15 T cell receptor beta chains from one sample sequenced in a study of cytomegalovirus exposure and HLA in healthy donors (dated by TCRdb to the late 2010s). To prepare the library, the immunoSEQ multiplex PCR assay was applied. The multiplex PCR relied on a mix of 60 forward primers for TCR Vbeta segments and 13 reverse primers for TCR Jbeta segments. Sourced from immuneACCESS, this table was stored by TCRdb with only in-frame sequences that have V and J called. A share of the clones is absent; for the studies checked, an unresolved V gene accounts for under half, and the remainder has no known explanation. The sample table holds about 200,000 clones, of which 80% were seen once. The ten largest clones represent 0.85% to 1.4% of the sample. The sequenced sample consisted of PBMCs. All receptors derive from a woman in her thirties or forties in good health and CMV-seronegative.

CDR3 loop: CASSLAGNPYNEQFF. In DNA form, the CDR3 reads TGCGCCAGCAGCCTAGCGGGAAATCCCTACAATGAGCAGTTCTTC. The rearrangement uses TRBV5-1 and TRBJ2-1; 9 bases line up with TRBD2. The CDR3 has 15 residues. The junction had 4 bases not matched to a gene; V was cut back by 4 bases and J by 2 bases. Germline V gene sequence: CDR1 SGHRS, CDR2 YFSETQ.

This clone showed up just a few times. Written as DNA, the CDR3 is TGTGCCAGCAGTTTACAGGGTCGGGGGAACTATGGCTACACCTTC. Its protein is CASSLQGRGNYGYTF. The chain uses TRBV27 and TRBJ1-2; D may be TRBD1 (5 bases). Germline CDR1 MNHEY, CDR2 SMNVEV (reference sequence). Trimming left V 2 bases short and J 2 bases short, with 12 bases between. The CDR3 is 15 amino acids.

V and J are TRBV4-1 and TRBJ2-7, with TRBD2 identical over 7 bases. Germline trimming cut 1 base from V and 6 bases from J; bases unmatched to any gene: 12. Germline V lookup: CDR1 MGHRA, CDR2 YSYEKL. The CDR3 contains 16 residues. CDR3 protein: CASSQGLAKFISEQYF. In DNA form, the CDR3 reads TGCGCCAGCAGCCAAGGACTAGCAAAATTCATAAGCGAGCAGTACTTC.

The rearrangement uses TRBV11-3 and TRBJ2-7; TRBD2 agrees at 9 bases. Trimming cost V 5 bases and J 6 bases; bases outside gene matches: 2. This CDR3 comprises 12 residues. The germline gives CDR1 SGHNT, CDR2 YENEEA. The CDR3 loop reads CASSQLAGEQYV. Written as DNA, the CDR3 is TGTGCCAGCAGCCAACTAGCGGGCGAGCAGTACGTC.

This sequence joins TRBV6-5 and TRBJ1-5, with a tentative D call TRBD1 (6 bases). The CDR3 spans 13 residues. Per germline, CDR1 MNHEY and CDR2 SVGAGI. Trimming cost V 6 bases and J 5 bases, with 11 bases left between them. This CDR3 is CASSRDMDQPQHF. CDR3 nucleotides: TGTGCCAGCAGCCGGGACATGGATCAGCCCCAGCATTTT.

The DNA of the CDR3 is TGTGCCAGCAGCTTAATCCCGGGCTACGAGCAGTACTTC. As protein: CASSLIPGYEQYF. The chain combines TRBV7-3 with TRBJ2-7, with unresolved D. Trimming removed 1 base from V and 3 bases from J, with 7 bases in between. CDR1 is SGHTA, CDR2 FQGTGA, per germline. The CDR3 has 13 amino acids.

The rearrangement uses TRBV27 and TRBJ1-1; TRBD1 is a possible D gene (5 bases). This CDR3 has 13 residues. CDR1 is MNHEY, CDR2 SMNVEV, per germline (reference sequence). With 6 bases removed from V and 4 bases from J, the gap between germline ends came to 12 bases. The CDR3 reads CASSYLGGTEAFF. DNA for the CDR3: TGTGCCAGCAGCTACCTCGGGGGCACTGAAGCTTTCTTT.

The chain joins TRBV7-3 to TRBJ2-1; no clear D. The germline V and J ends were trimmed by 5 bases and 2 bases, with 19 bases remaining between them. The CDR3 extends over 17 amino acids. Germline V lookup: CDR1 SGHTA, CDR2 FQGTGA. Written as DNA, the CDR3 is TGTGCCAGCAGCCCCAACCCTAGGAGCAGCCCCTACAATGAGCAGTTCTTC. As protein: CASSPNPRSSPYNEQFF. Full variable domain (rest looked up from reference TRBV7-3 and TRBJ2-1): GAGVSQTPSNKVTEKGKYVELRCDPISGHTALYWYRQSLGQGPEFLIYFQGTGAADDSGLPNDRFFAVRPEGSVSTLKIQRTERGDSAVYLCASSPNPRSSPYNEQFFGPGTRLTVL.

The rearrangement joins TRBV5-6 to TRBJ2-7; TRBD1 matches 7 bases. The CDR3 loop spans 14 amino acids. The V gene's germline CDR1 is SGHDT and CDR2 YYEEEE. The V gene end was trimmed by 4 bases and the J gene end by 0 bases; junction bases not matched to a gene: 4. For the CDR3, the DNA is TGTGCCAGCAGCCTGGACAGGTTCTCCTACGAGCAGTACGTC. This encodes CASSLDRFSYEQYV.

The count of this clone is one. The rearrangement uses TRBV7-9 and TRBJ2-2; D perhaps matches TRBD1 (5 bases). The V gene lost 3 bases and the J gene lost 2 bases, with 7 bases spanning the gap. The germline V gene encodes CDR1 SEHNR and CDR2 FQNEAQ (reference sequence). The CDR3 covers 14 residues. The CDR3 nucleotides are TGTGCCAGCAGCTTGCAGGGTAACACCGGGGAGCTGTTTTTT. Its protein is CASSLQGNTGELFF. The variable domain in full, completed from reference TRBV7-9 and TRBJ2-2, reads DTGVSQNPRHKITKRGQNVTFRCDPISEHNRLYWYRQTLGQGPEFLTYFQNEAQLEKSRLLSDRFSAERPKGSFSTLEIQRTEQGDSAMYLCASSLQGNTGELFFGEGSRLTVL.

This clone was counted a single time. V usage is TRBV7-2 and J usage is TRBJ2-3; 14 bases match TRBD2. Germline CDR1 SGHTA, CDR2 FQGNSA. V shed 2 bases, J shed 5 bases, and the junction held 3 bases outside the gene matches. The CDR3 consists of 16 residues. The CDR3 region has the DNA TGTGCCAGCAGCTTATGGGGGACTAGCGGGGGAGATACGCAGTATTTT. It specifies CASSLWGTSGGDTQYF.

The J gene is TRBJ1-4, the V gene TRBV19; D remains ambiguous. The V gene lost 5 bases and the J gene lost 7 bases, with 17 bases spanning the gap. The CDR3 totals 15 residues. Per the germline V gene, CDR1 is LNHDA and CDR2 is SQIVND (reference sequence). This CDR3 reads CASSHTGSTGEKLFF. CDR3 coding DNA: TGTGCCAGTAGTCACACCGGGTCAACGGGTGAAAAACTGTTTTTT.

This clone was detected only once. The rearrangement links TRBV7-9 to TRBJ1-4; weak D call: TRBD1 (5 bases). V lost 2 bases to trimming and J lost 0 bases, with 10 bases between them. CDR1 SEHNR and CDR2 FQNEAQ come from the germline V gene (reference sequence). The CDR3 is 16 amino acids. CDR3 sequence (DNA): TGTGCCAGCAGCTTATCCGGGACTACAACTAATGAAAAACTGTTTTTT. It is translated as CASSLSGTTTNEKLFF. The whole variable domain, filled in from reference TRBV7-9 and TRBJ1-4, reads DTGVSQNPRHKITKRGQNVTFRCDPISEHNRLYWYRQTLGQGPEFLTYFQNEAQLEKSRLLSDRFSAERPKGSFSTLEIQRTEQGDSAMYLCASSLSGTTTNEKLFFGSGTQLSVL.

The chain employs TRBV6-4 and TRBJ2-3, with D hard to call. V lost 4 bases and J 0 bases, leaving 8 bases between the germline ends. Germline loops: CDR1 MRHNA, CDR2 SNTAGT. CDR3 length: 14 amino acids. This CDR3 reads CASSVDGSTDTQYF. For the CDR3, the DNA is TGTGCCAGCAGTGTCGACGGGAGCACAGATACGCAGTATTTT.

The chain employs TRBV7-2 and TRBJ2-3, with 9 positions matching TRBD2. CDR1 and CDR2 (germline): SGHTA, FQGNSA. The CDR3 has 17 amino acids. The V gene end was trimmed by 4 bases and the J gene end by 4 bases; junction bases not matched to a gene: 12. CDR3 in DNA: TGTGCCAGCAGCTATGGCCCTAGCGGGATCGGGGCAGATACGCAGTATTTT. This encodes CASSYGPSGIGADTQYF.